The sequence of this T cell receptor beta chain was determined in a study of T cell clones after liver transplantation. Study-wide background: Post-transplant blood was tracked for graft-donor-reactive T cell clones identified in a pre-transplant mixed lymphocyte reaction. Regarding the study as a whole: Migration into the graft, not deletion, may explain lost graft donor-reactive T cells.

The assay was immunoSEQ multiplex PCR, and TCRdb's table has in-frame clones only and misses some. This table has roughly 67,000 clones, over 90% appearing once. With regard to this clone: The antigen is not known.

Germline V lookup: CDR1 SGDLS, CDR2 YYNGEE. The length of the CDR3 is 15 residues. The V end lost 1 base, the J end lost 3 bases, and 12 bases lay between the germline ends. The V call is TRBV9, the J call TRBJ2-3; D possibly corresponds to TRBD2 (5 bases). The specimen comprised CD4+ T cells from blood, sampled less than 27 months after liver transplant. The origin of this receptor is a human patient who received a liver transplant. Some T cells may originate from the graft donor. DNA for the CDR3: TGTGCCAGCAGCGTAAGCGGAACTGCAACAGATACGCAGTATTTT. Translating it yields CASSVSGTATDTQYF.